Below, 30 T cell receptor beta chains from the same sample are listed, as sequenced in a study of cytotoxic CD8 clonotypes in ibrutinib-treated CLL. Clones were sequenced by immunoSEQ multiplex PCR, and TCRdb holds only the in-frame ones, with some missing. This sample has more than 30,000 clones, with 69% found just once. The sample in question was PBMCs, obtained before ibrutinib treatment. Receptors were obtained from a human donor with chronic lymphocytic leukemia.

This rearrangement joins TRBV27 to TRBJ2-6, with D hard to call. Trimming took off 8 bases at V and 0 bases at J, with 5 bases between the two ends. Per germline, CDR1 MNHEY and CDR2 SMNVEV (reference sequence). The CDR3 loop spans 13 amino acids. CDR3 bases: TGTGCCAGCTTCCTCTCTGGGGCCAACGTCCTGACTTTC. It specifies CASFLSGANVLTF.

This rearrangement joins TRBV21-1 to TRBJ2-7. TRBV21-1 is a documented pseudogene. The CDR3 is 15 amino acids. The CDR3 DNA sequence: TGTGCCAGCAGCAAAGCTAGGACGCACTCCTACGAGCAGTACTTC. As protein: CASSKARTHSYEQYF.

The chain uses TRBV5-1 and TRBJ1-5; no clear D. Germline CDR1 is SGHRS and CDR2 is YFSETQ. The CDR3 is 17 residues long. Trimming removed 1 base at V and 1 base at J, with 15 bases between. The CDR3 loop is CASSLFPTPGSNQPQHF. In DNA, the CDR3 is TGCGCCAGCAGCTTGTTTCCGACACCGGGAAGCAATCAGCCCCAGCATTTT.

The chain uses TRBV10-3 and TRBJ2-2, with D tentatively TRBD1 (6 bases). Trimming removed 5 bases from V and 4 bases from J, with 11 bases in between. Germline CDR1 ENHRY, CDR2 SYGVKD. CDR3 length: 14 amino acids. As DNA, the CDR3 is TGTGCCATCAGTTACAGGGAGTCCACCGGGGAGCTGTTTTTT. This translates into CAISYRESTGELFF.

The genes are TRBV7-2 and TRBJ2-7; 9 nucleotides match TRBD2. The CDR3 is made up of 17 amino acids. Germline CDR1 is SGHTA and CDR2 is FQGNSA. J gave up 2 bases and V 0 bases, and 8 bases lay outside the gene matches. The CDR3 region has the DNA TGTGCCAGCAGCTTAGCACCCTTGGCGGGAGGGGCCTACGAGCAGTACTTC. It codes for CASSLAPLAGGAYEQYF.

The CDR3 loop is CASSLNALTNTQYF. The CDR3 DNA is TGTGCCAGCAGCTTAAACGCCCTAACTAATACGCAGTATTTT. J is TRBJ2-3 and V is TRBV7-3; no firm D call. This CDR3 is built from 14 residues. Germline CDR1 SGHTA, CDR2 FQGTGA. V was clipped by 1 base and J by 7 bases, with 12 bases between them.

This rearrangement joins TRBV30 to TRBJ1-6; a possible D gene is TRBD1 (6 bases). The CDR3 extends over 16 amino acids. Trimming removed 2 bases at V and 5 bases at J, with 16 bases between. Germline loops: CDR1 GTSNPN, CDR2 SVGIG (reference sequence). The CDR3 region has the DNA TGTGCCTGGAGTTCTCCCGAACAGGGAGATAATTCACCCCTCCACTTT. This sequence encodes CAWSSPEQGDNSPLHF. Drawing the rest from reference TRBV30 and TRBJ1-6, the complete variable domain is SQTIHQWPATLVQPVGSPLSLECTVEGTSNPNLYWYRQAAGRGLQLLFYSVGIGQISSEVPQNLSASRPQDRQFILSSKKLLLSDSGFYLCAWSSPEQGDNSPLHFGNGTRLTVT.

In its sample, this clone was seen once. The CDR3 DNA reads as TGTGCCAGCAGTGAGGGTGAGCAGTTCTTC. The encoded protein is CASSEGEQFF. The chain carries TRBV2 and TRBJ2-1, with unresolved D. There are 10 residues in the CDR3. Germline CDR1 SNHLY, CDR2 FYNNEI. V lost 3 bases, J lost 9 bases, and 3 bases lay in between.

The chain links TRBV6-6 to TRBJ2-3; no reliable D call. Germline values: CDR1 MNHNY, CDR2 SVGAGI (reference sequence). The CDR3 covers 16 residues. V dropped 2 bases and J dropped 1 base, with 13 bases sitting between them. The CDR3 is CASSYPLGPGTDTQYF. In DNA, the CDR3 is TGTGCCAGCAGTTACCCCCTTGGCCCCGGCACAGATACGCAGTATTTT.

The chain links TRBV7-2 to TRBJ2-1; 10 positions agree with TRBD2. Looked up from germline, CDR1 is SGHTA and CDR2 is FQGNSA. The CDR3 is made up of 15 amino acids. Germline trimming cut 2 bases from V and 8 bases from J; bases unmatched to any gene: 6. CDR3 residues: CASSLLASGGYEQFF. CDR3 DNA: TGTGCCAGCAGCTTATTGGCTAGCGGGGGTTATGAGCAGTTCTTC.

This chain links TRBV18 with TRBJ1-2; D may be TRBD1 (6 bases). This CDR3 is 14 amino acids long. Deletions cut 0 bases from V and 7 bases from J, with 12 bases between. In germline, CDR1 is KGHSH, CDR2 LQKENI. The CDR3 loop reads CASSPPQGQVGYTF. The CDR3 bases are TGTGCCAGCTCACCACCTCAGGGGCAGGTTGGCTACACCTTC.

This chain uses TRBV6-6 with TRBJ2-1; D unresolved. The CDR3 contains 14 residues. Trimming pared 5 bases from V and 4 bases from J, leaving 12 bases between. Germline V gene sequence: CDR1 MNHNY, CDR2 SVGAGI (reference sequence). The CDR3 here is CASSPRLGYNEQFF. For the CDR3, the DNA is TGTGCCAGCAGTCCTAGATTAGGATACAATGAGCAGTTCTTC.

This clone was seen a single time. The chain recombines TRBV29-1 with TRBJ2-7; D is possibly TRBD1 or TRBD2 (6 bases each). Germline values: CDR1 SQVTM, CDR2 ANQGSEA. V shed 4 bases and J shed 3 bases, with 16 bases lying between them. CDR3 length: 14 amino acids. The DNA of the CDR3 is TGCAGCGTTGTTAGGCAGGGGAGGTACTACGAGCAGTACTTC. Amino acids: CSVVRQGRYYEQYF.

This chain connects TRBV28 to TRBJ1-4; no definite D call. The V and J ends lost 3 bases and 3 bases respectively, with 11 bases between them. This CDR3 has 15 amino acids. CDR1 is MDHEN, CDR2 SYDVKM, per germline. DNA for the CDR3: TGTGCCAGCAGTTTGATTGAACAGTCTAATGAAAAACTGTTTTTT. As protein: CASSLIEQSNEKLFF.

The chain links TRBV4-1 to TRBJ2-6; maybe TRBD1 (6 bases). In germline, CDR1 is MGHRA, CDR2 YSYEKL. This CDR3 contains 17 residues. V lost 1 base and J lost 2, with 12 bases in between. CDR3 residues: CASSQGFEGAGANVLTF. CDR3 sequence (DNA): TGCGCCAGCAGCCAAGGTTTTGAGGGGGCTGGGGCCAACGTCCTGACTTTC.

By share of the sample, this clone is medium-sized. The rearrangement links TRBV28 to TRBJ2-7; possibly TRBD1 or TRBD2 for D (5 bases each). V dropped 3 bases and J dropped 2 bases, with 11 bases sitting between them. The CDR3 covers 14 residues. Germline V gene lookup returns CDR1 MDHEN and CDR2 SYDVKM. CDR3 protein: CASSFRGEAYEQYF. The DNA of the CDR3 is TGTGCCAGCAGTTTTAGGGGAGAAGCCTACGAGCAGTACTTC.

This clone is a singleton in its sample. This rearrangement joins TRBV15 to TRBJ2-7, with TRBD1 as a possible D gene (5 bases). Per the germline V gene, CDR1 is LNHNV and CDR2 is YYDKDF (reference sequence). Trimming stripped 2 bases from V and 0 bases from J, with 14 bases between. The CDR3 sequence is 16 residues long. This chain's CDR3 is CATSRTGHMGSYEQYF. CDR3 coding DNA: TGTGCCACCAGCAGAACTGGACACATGGGCTCCTACGAGCAGTACTTC.

Only one count was recorded for this clone. This chain connects TRBV18 to TRBJ2-3, with TRBD1 matching over 8 bases. Germline CDR1 KGHSH, CDR2 LQKENI. V lost 4 bases to trimming and J lost 3 bases; unmatched junction nucleotides: 9. The CDR3 contains 16 residues. Here the CDR3 DNA reads TGTGCCAGCTCACGCAGGACAGGGACGGCGACAGATACGCAGTATTTT. Encoded protein: CASSRRTGTATDTQYF. Full variable domain (missing parts from reference TRBV18 and TRBJ2-3): NAGVMQNPRHLVRRRGQEARLRCSPMKGHSHVYWYRQLPEEGLKFMVYLQKENIIDESGMPKERFSAEFPKEGPSILRIQQVVRGDSAAYFCASSRRTGTATDTQYFGPGTRLTVL.

The chain employs TRBV28 and TRBJ2-1, with D tentatively TRBD2 (6 bases). Germline V gene lookup returns CDR1 MDHEN and CDR2 SYDVKM. The CDR3 runs to 13 residues. V was trimmed by 8 bases and J by 0 bases, leaving 8 bases between them. The CDR3 reads CASGGSSYNEQFF. CDR3 nucleotide sequence: TGTGCCAGCGGGGGGAGCTCCTACAATGAGCAGTTCTTC.

CDR3: CASPQGGAASEAFF. CDR3 DNA: TGTGCCAGCCCCCAAGGGGGGGCGGCTTCTGAAGCTTTCTTT. The genes are TRBV6-1 and TRBJ1-1; weak D call: TRBD1 (6 bases). CDR1 is MNHNS, CDR2 SASEGT, per germline. The CDR3 runs to 14 residues. Deletions cut 8 bases from V and 6 bases from J, with 19 bases between.

The V call is TRBV7-9, the J call TRBJ2-1, with no clear D. There are 14 residues in the CDR3. Trimming shortened V by 1 base and J by 6 bases, and 10 bases separated the two germline ends. CDR1 is SEHNR, CDR2 FQNEAQ, per germline (reference sequence). CDR3 in DNA: TGTGCCAGCAGCTTAGGGCCAGCGTTCAATGAGCAGTTCTTC. It specifies CASSLGPAFNEQFF.

The J gene is TRBJ2-7, the V gene TRBV5-4, with 10 bases that match TRBD1. The CDR3 covers 14 residues. V lost 0 bases, J lost 7 bases, and 4 bases stayed unmatched. Germline values: CDR1 SGHNT, CDR2 YYREEE (reference sequence). CDR3 coding DNA: TGTGCCAGCAGCTTGGTGACAGGGGGCGGAGAGCAGTACTTC. Translation: CASSLVTGGGEQYF.

The chain carries TRBV13 and TRBJ2-7; 7 bases are shared with TRBD2. Germline V gene lookup returns CDR1 PRHDT and CDR2 FYEKMQ (reference sequence). Trimming took 5 bases from V and 6 from J; bases not matched to a gene: 10. The CDR3 extends over 14 amino acids. The CDR3 bases are TGTGCCAGCAGCCAGACTGGGGGGGTAGGCGAGCAGTACTTC. This translates into CASSQTGGVGEQYF.

V is TRBV2 and J is TRBJ1-5, with D tentatively TRBD1 (6 bases). The CDR3 is 16 amino acids. Trimming removed 2 bases at V and 2 bases at J, with 13 bases between. Germline values: CDR1 SNHLY, CDR2 FYNNEI. The CDR3 loop reads CASSESGARGNQPQHF. The DNA of the CDR3 is TGTGCCAGCAGTGAATCGGGGGCGCGCGGCAATCAGCCCCAGCATTTT.

The chain couples TRBV5-5 to TRBJ2-1; D may be TRBD1 or TRBD2 (7 bases each). Trimming pared 2 bases from V and 3 bases from J, leaving 12 bases between. The CDR3 extends over 15 amino acids. The germline V gene encodes CDR1 SGHKS and CDR2 YYEKEE (reference sequence). In DNA, the CDR3 is TGTGCCAGCAGCTTCCAGGGGGGGATCTACAATGAGCAGTTCTTC. It is translated as CASSFQGGIYNEQFF.

The rearrangement links TRBV5-3 to TRBJ2-1, with D possibly TRBD2 on 6 matching bases. TRBV5-3 is treated as an ORF (open reading frame) with a function not yet certain. The length of the CDR3 is 14 residues. V was pared by 6 bases and J by 8 bases, with 18 bases between. Here the CDR3 reads CARTPLGRWYEQFF. CDR3 in DNA: TGTGCCAGAACCCCTCTTGGGAGGTGGTATGAGCAGTTCTTC.

This clone was recorded only once. The chain recombines TRBV6-5 with TRBJ1-6; D gene uncertain. This CDR3 is 14 amino acids long. In germline, CDR1 is MNHEY, CDR2 SVGAGI. V lost 5 bases and J lost 7, with 12 bases in between. DNA of the CDR3: TGTGCCAGCAGTACCCCTCGGGTAAATTCACCCCTCCACTTT. This codes for CASSTPRVNSPLHF.

About this clone: Other DNA sequences in this specimen translate into the identical CDR3. This chain links TRBV14 with TRBJ1-2; possible D gene TRBD1, 6 bases. This CDR3 is 13 amino acids long. Germline V gene data show CDR1 as SGHDN and CDR2 as FVKESK. V lost 1 base, J lost 8 bases, and 11 bases lay in between. The CDR3 DNA sequence: TGTGCCAGCAGCCAAGTTTCAGGGGTGGGCTACACCTTC. This sequence encodes CASSQVSGVGYTF.

This clone was seen a single time. The J gene is TRBJ1-5, the V gene TRBV27; a possible D gene is TRBD1 (5 bases). Germline values: CDR1 MNHEY, CDR2 SMNVEV (reference sequence). This CDR3 is built from 15 residues. The V end was cut by 6 bases, the J end by 5 bases, with 17 bases between. CDR3 amino acids: CASRDDQGTHQPQHF. Written as DNA, the CDR3 is TGTGCCAGCAGGGACGATCAGGGAACCCATCAGCCCCAGCATTTT.

The chain has TRBV5-1 and TRBJ1-2; 10 nucleotides line up with TRBD1. V dropped 6 bases and J dropped 3; count of bases not matched to a gene: 5. Germline V gene sequence: CDR1 SGHRS, CDR2 YFSETQ. There are 14 residues in the CDR3. The CDR3: CASNDGQGDYGYTF. CDR3 in DNA: TGCGCCAGCAACGACGGACAGGGGGACTATGGCTACACCTTC.